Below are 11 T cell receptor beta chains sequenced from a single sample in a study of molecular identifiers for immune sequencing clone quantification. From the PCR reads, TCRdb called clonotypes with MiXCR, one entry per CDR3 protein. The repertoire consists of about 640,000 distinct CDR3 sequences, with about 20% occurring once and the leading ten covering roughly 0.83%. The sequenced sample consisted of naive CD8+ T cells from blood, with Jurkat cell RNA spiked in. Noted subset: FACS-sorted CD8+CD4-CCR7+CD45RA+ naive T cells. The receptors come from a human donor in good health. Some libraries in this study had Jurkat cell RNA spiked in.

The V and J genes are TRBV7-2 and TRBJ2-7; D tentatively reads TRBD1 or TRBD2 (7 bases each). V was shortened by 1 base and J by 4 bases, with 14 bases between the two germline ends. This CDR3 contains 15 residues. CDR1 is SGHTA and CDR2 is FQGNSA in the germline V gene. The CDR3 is CASSLGGTAGYEQYF. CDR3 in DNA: TGTGCCAGCAGCTTAGGTGGGACAGCGGGGTACGAGCAGTACTTC.

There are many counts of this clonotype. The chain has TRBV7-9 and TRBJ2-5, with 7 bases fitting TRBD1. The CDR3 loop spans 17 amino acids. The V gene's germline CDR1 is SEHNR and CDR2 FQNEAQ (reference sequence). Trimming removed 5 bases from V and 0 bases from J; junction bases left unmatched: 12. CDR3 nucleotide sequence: TGTGCCAGCAGCCTACCGAAAGCACAGGGGTACCAAGAGACCCAGTACTTC. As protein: CASSLPKAQGYQETQYF.

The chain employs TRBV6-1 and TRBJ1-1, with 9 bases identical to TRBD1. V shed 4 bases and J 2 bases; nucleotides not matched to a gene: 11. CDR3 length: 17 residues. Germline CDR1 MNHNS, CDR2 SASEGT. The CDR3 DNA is TGTGCCAGCAGTGTTGGAGGACAGGGGATTGGAAACACTGAAGCTTTCTTT. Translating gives CASSVGGQGIGNTEAFF.

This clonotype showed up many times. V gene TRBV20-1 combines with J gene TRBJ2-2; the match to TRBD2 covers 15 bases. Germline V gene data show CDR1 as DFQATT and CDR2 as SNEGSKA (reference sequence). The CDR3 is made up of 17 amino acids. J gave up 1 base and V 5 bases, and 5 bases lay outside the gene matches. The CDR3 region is CSAPRTSGGGNTGELFF. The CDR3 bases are TGCAGTGCTCCCCGGACTAGCGGGGGGGGGAACACCGGGGAGCTGTTTTTT.

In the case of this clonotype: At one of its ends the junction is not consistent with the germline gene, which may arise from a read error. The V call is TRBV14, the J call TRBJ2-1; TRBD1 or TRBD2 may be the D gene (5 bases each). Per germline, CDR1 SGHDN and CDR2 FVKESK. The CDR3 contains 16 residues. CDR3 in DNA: TGTGCCAGCAGCCAACAGGGAGCTGGCTACAATGGCGAGCGGTTCTTC. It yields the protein CASSQQGAGYNGERFF.

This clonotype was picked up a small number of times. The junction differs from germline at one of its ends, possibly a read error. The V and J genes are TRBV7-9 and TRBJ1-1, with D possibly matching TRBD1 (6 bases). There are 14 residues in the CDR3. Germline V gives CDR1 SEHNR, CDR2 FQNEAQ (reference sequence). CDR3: CASTLDSRNTEALF. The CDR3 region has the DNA TGTGCCAGCACCTTGGACAGCCGGAACACTGAAGCTCTCTTT.

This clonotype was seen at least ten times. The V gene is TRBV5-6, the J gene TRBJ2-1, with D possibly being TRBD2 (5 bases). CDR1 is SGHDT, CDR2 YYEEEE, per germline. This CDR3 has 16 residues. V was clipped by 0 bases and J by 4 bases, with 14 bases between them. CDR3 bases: TGTGCCAGCAGCTTGGCCGAGGCCCCGGGGTACAATGAGCAGTTCTTC. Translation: CASSLAEAPGYNEQFF.

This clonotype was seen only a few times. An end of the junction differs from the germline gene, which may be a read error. The CDR3 DNA follows: TGCGCCAGCAGCCAAGTTGGACAGACTTCCTACGAGCGGTACTTC. This sequence encodes CASSQVGQTSYERYF. The rearrangement uses TRBV4-1 and TRBJ2-7; possibly TRBD1 for D (6 bases). CDR3 length: 15 amino acids. Per the germline V gene, CDR1 is MGHRA and CDR2 is YSYEKL.

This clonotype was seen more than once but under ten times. The CDR3 here is CASRETEVSYNEQFF. CDR3 coding DNA: TGTGCCAGCAGGGAGACTGAAGTATCCTACAATGAGCAGTTCTTC. The V call is TRBV28, the J call TRBJ2-1, with D unresolved. CDR1 MDHEN and CDR2 SYDVKM come from the germline V gene. The V gene lost 6 bases and the J gene lost 1 base, with 13 bases spanning the gap. There are 15 residues in the CDR3.

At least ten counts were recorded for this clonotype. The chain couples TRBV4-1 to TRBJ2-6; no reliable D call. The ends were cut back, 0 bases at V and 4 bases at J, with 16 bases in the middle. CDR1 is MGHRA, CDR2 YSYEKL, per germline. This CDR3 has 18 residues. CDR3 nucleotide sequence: TGCGCCAGCAGCCAAGAGAGTCTTATTGTATCGGGGGCCAACGTCCTGACTTTC. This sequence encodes CASSQESLIVSGANVLTF.

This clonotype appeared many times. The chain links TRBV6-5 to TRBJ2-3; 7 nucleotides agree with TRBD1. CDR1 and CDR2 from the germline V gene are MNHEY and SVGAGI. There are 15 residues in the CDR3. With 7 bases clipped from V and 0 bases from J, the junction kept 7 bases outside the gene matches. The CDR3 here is CASNPGGFSTDTQYF. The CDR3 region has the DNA TGTGCCAGCAATCCAGGGGGTTTTAGCACAGATACGCAGTATTTT.